The 23 T cell receptor beta chains below were found in one sample sequenced in a study of lymphopenia after photon versus proton radiotherapy. TCRdb's table, derived via immunoSEQ multiplex PCR, lists solely in-frame clones and lacks some. The data show about 40,000 clones, approximately 80% seen once. The specimen was peripheral blood, collected from a patient treated with proton-based radiotherapy. Source of these receptors: a woman aged 70-85 years with pancreatic cancer.

This chain uses TRBV7-2 with TRBJ1-1; TRBD1 agrees at 9 bases. CDR1 and CDR2 from the germline V gene are SGHTA and FQGNSA. This CDR3 is 15 amino acids long. J gave up 10 bases and V 1 base, and 10 bases lay outside the gene matches. The CDR3 nucleotides read TGTGCCAGCAGCTTAGAAGGCCATGACAGGGGGATAGCTTTCTTT. Amino acids: CASSLEGHDRGIAFF.

This chain connects TRBV15 to TRBJ1-6; D possibly corresponds to TRBD1 (5 bases). The CDR3 length is 14 residues. V lost 5 bases and J lost 6, with 11 bases in between. From germline, CDR1 is LNHNV and CDR2 YYDKDF (reference sequence). This CDR3 reads CATSPERGNSPLHF. CDR3 coding DNA: TGTGCCACCAGCCCCGAGAGGGGTAATTCACCCCTCCACTTT.

The CDR3 sequence is CASSLVLGGRETQYF. The CDR3 DNA is TGTGCCAGCAGTTTAGTTCTCGGCGGTAGGGAGACCCAGTACTTC. The chain carries TRBV28 and TRBJ2-5; D remains ambiguous. This CDR3 has 15 amino acids. Germline CDR1 and CDR2: MDHEN and SYDVKM. Between the trimmed V and J ends, which lost 2 bases and 5 bases, there was a span of 15 bases.

The chain carries TRBV6-6 and TRBJ1-2; a weak D match, TRBD1 (6 bases). Germline V gives CDR1 MNHNY, CDR2 SVGAGI (reference sequence). V dropped 4 bases and J dropped 0 bases, with 15 bases sitting between them. The CDR3 is made up of 16 amino acids. CDR3 DNA sequence: TGTGCCAGCAGTTCCGGACAGACTCGCTCTAACTATGGCTACACCTTC. This translates into CASSSGQTRSNYGYTF.

The gene calls are TRBV5-6 and TRBJ1-5, with a weak D call TRBD1 (6 bases). The CDR3 contains 15 residues. Trimming took off 3 bases at V and 0 bases at J, with 10 bases between the two ends. Germline CDR1 reads SGHDT; CDR2 reads YYEEEE. As DNA, the CDR3 is TGTGCCAGCAGCTCGAGGGGGTATAGCAATCAGCCCCAGCATTTT. Translation gives CASSSRGYSNQPQHF.

V gene TRBV5-5 combines with J gene TRBJ2-5, with TRBD1 as a possible D gene (5 bases). The CDR3 is 16 residues long. CDR1 and CDR2 (germline): SGHKS, YYEKEE (reference sequence). V lost 2 bases and J 4 bases, leaving 18 bases between the germline ends. Here the CDR3 DNA reads TGTGCCAGCAGCTTTTTGGGCAGGGTGAACGGAGAGACCCAGTACTTC. Its translation is CASSFLGRVNGETQYF. Drawing the rest from reference TRBV5-5 and TRBJ2-5, the complete variable domain is DAGVTQSPTHLIKTRGQQVTLRCSPISGHKSVSWYQQVLGQGPQFIFQYYEKEERGRGNFPDRFSARQFPNYSSELNVNALLLGDSALYLCASSFLGRVNGETQYFGPGTRLLVL.

This sequence joins TRBV7-8 and TRBJ1-5; D gene unclear. Trimming stripped 5 bases from V and 0 bases from J, with 8 bases between. Germline V gives CDR1 SGHVS, CDR2 FQNEAQ. There are 14 residues in the CDR3. As DNA, the CDR3 is TGTGCCAGCAGCCTTAAAATTAGCAATCAGCCCCAGCATTTT. Its translation: CASSLKISNQPQHF.

To note about this clone: The junction does not match germline at one end; this may be a read error. This chain connects TRBV7-7 to TRBJ2-7; 8 nucleotides align to TRBD1. The CDR3 runs 13 residues. Germline assignment: CDR1 SSHAT and CDR2 FNYEAQ (reference sequence). CDR3 sequence: CASSHGQGYEQYF. The CDR3 nucleotides are TGTGCTAGCAGCCACGGACAGGGATACGAGCAGTACTTC.

The chain employs TRBV21-1 and TRBJ1-2; the table gives TRBD1 as D, unverified against the DNA. TRBV21-1 corresponds to a pseudogene. The CDR3 is 15 amino acids. CDR3 sequence: CASSKVDSLNYGYTF. CDR3 DNA: TGTGCCAGCAGCAAAGTGGACAGTCTTAACTATGGCTACACCTTC.

The gene calls are TRBV25-1 and TRBJ1-1; D unresolved. V was shortened by 6 bases and J by 6 bases, with 23 bases between the two germline ends. This CDR3 comprises 16 residues. Germline lookup yields CDR1 MGHDK and CDR2 SYGVNS. CDR3 in DNA: TGTGCCAGCAGAGACAACACAAATCAGGCTGGAGCTGAAGCTTTCTTT. It yields the protein CASRDNTNQAGAEAFF.

The chain is built from TRBV5-6 and TRBJ1-1; no clear D. The CDR3 covers 13 residues. Germline V gene data show CDR1 as SGHDT and CDR2 as YYEEEE. V was trimmed by 4 bases and J by 1 base, leaving 8 bases between them. Here the CDR3 DNA reads TGTGCCAGCAGCCGGACGGGGAACACTGAAGCTTTCTTT. Translated: CASSRTGNTEAFF.

The V gene is TRBV28, the J gene TRBJ1-4, with a weak D call TRBD1 (5 bases). This CDR3 comprises 15 residues. CDR1 MDHEN and CDR2 SYDVKM come from the germline V gene. V lost 5 bases and J lost 7, with 17 bases in between. Here the CDR3 DNA reads TGTGCCAGCAGTCCCCTGGTTGGGGACGTTGAAAAACTGTTTTTT. It is translated as CASSPLVGDVEKLFF.

The rearrangement joins TRBV10-3 to TRBJ2-7, with 8 bases aligning to TRBD1. This CDR3 is built from 13 residues. The V segment lost 6 bases and the J segment 5 bases; nucleotides outside the gene matches: 6. Germline values: CDR1 ENHRY, CDR2 SYGVKD. The CDR3 coding sequence is TGTGCCATCAGGAGGACAGGGTCCCACGAGCAGTACTTC. Its translation: CAIRRTGSHEQYF.

The J gene is TRBJ1-2, the V gene TRBV6-5, with 11 bases identical to TRBD1. The CDR3 is 15 residues long. Trimming cost V 2 bases and J 4 bases; bases outside gene matches: 3. Germline V gives CDR1 MNHEY, CDR2 SVGAGI. The CDR3 region is CASSYRDRGSYGYTF. Written as DNA, the CDR3 is TGTGCCAGCAGTTACCGGGACAGGGGGTCCTATGGCTACACCTTC.

The DNA of the CDR3 is TGTGCCAGCAGTTCAAGACTAGCGGGAGTGGGAATTAACTCCTACGAGCAGTACTTC. Translating it yields CASSSRLAGVGINSYEQYF. V usage is TRBV27 and J usage is TRBJ2-7; 12 bases are a match to TRBD2. The V and J ends lost 4 bases and 0 bases, in that order; junction bases with no gene match: 13. CDR3 length: 19 residues. Germline values: CDR1 MNHEY, CDR2 SMNVEV (reference sequence).

This clone was found a few times. J is TRBJ2-2 and V is TRBV5-1; 11 bases map to TRBD2. This CDR3 contains 16 residues. With 0 bases clipped from V and 6 bases from J, the junction kept 4 bases outside the gene matches. CDR1 is SGHRS, CDR2 YFSETQ, per germline. The CDR3 protein is CASSLEGTSGSGELFF. Written as DNA, the CDR3 is TGCGCCAGCAGCTTGGAAGGGACTAGCGGATCCGGGGAGCTGTTTTTT.

The gene calls are TRBV7-2 and TRBJ2-1; TRBD2 agrees at 7 bases. Germline V CDR1 and CDR2: SGHTA, FQGNSA. V was clipped by 1 base and J by 2 bases; unmatched bases: 2. The CDR3 is 15 residues long. CDR3 loop: CASSLGLAAYNEQFF. CDR3 bases: TGTGCCAGCAGCTTAGGGCTAGCGGCCTACAATGAGCAGTTCTTC. The full variable domain, its missing parts supplied by reference TRBV7-2 and TRBJ2-1, is GAGVSQSPSNKVTEKGKDVELRCDPISGHTALYWYRQSLGQGLEFLIYFQGNSAPDKSGLPSDRFSAERTGGSVSTLTIQRTQQEDSAVYLCASSLGLAAYNEQFFGPGTRLTVL.

V gene TRBV28 combines with J gene TRBJ1-5, with a tentative D call TRBD1 (5 bases). This CDR3 region has 15 residues. V was pared by 5 bases and J by 0 bases, with 11 bases between. In germline, CDR1 is MDHEN, CDR2 SYDVKM. The CDR3 coding sequence is TGTGCCAGCAGTCGCGACAGTGGTAGCAATCAGCCCCAGCATTTT. Translated, it gives CASSRDSGSNQPQHF.

The chain is built from TRBV19 and TRBJ2-6; no clear D. The germline gives CDR1 LNHDA, CDR2 SQIVND (reference sequence). Deletions cut 6 bases from V and 1 base from J, with 4 bases between. The CDR3 runs 13 residues. The CDR3, as DNA: TGTGCCAGTAGATTATCTGGGGCCAACGTCCTGACTTTC. Protein product: CASRLSGANVLTF.

The chain couples TRBV6-1 to TRBJ1-1, with D tentatively TRBD1 (5 bases). Trimming pared 1 base from V and 1 base from J, leaving 7 bases between. This CDR3 is 14 amino acids long. Germline V gene data show CDR1 as MNHNS and CDR2 as SASEGT. The CDR3 is CASSEGRENTEAFF. The CDR3 DNA follows: TGTGCCAGCAGTGAAGGCAGGGAGAACACTGAAGCTTTCTTT.

The V call is TRBV18, the J call TRBJ2-3; D is perhaps TRBD1 (6 bases). The CDR3 totals 15 residues. V lost 2 bases, J lost 4 bases, and 13 bases lay in between. Germline V gives CDR1 KGHSH, CDR2 LQKENI. Written as DNA, the CDR3 is TGTGCCAGCTCACCATCACAGGGTTTTCCAGATACGCAGTATTTT. Translation: CASSPSQGFPDTQYF.

V gene TRBV6-1 combines with J gene TRBJ2-7; 9 positions agree with TRBD1. CDR3 size: 14 residues. Losses at the gene ends were 8 bases for V and 1 base for J; bases not matched to a gene: 6. Per the germline V gene, CDR1 is MNHNS and CDR2 is SASEGT. CDR3 region: CASAPGTGSYEQYF. In nucleotides, the CDR3 is TGTGCCAGCGCCCCGGGGACAGGGTCCTACGAGCAGTACTTC.

V gene TRBV28 combines with J gene TRBJ2-7; D might be TRBD1 or TRBD2, each matching 5 bases. Germline V gives CDR1 MDHEN, CDR2 SYDVKM. This CDR3 is built from 14 residues. V lost 7 bases and J 3 bases, leaving 16 bases between the germline ends. Here the CDR3 reads CASTPGPGGYEQYF. CDR3 bases: TGTGCCAGCACCCCGGGGCCTGGGGGCTACGAGCAGTACTTC.